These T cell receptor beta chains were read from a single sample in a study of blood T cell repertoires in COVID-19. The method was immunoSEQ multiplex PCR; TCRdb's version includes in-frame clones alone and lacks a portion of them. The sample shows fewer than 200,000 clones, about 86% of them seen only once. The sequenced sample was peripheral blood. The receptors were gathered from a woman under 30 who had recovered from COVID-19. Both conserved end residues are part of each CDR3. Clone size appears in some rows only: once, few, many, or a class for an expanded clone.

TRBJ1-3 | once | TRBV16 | CASSPSAGTGGFGNTIYF
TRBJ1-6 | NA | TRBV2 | CASGQGRNSPLHF
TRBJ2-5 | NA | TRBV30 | CAWRRELRETQYF
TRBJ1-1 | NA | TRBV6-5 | CASGANTEAFF
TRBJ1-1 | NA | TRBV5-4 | CASSPGQGGPEAFF
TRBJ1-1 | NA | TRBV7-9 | CASSPQNTEAFF
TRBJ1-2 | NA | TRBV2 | CASSWTGWANYGYTF
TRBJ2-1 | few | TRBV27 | CASSYRIAENNEQFF
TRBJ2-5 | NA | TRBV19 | CASSKRFQETQYF
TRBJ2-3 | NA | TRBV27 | CASRIAGGRTDTQYF
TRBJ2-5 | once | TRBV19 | CASSIWATQETQYF
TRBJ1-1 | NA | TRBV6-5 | CASSYASGSTEAFF
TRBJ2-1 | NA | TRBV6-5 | CASSRGGLSYNEQFF
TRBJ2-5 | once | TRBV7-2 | CASRTSGTAWETQYF
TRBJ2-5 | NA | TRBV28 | CASSRDSQETQYF
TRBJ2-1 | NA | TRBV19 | CASTRLAGGVGNEQFF
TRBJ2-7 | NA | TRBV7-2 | CASSLAKVPSGGYEQYF
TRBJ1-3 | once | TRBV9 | CASSGAALRHYSGNTIYF
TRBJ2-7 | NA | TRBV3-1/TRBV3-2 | CASSPARGEQYF
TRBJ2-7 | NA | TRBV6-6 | CASSYSRDNSYEQYF
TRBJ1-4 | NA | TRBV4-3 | CASSQEGTDNEKLFF
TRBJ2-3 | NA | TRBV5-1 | CASSVQGGTDTQYF
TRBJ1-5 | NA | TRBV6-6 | CASIETGVGNQPQHF
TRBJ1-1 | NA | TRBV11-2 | CASSSPDTEAFF
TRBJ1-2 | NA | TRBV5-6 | CASTPLELNYGYTF
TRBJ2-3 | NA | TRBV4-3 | CASSQGTGLTDTQYF
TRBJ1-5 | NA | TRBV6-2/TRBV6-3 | CASSPGGQGYQPQHF
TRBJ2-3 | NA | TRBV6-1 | CASSELGQSVTDTQYF
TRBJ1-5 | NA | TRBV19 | CASSYLGDSNQPQHF